This T cell receptor beta chain was obtained from a study of cytomegalovirus exposure and HLA in healthy donors. In germline, CDR1 is SGHRS, CDR2 YFSETQ. V lost 2 bases, J lost 4 bases, and 13 bases lay in between. The CDR3 totals 14 residues. 60 Vbeta and 13 Jbeta primers were used in PCR. Sequencing used immunoSEQ multiplex PCR; TCRdb keeps in-frame clones, though not all of them. Among approximately 180,000 clones listed, under 90% were seen once. The specimen sequenced was PBMCs. The sequence came from a man between 25 and 39 years old in good health and CMV-seropositive. The chain couples TRBV5-1 to TRBJ2-7; no clear D. CDR3 in amino acids: CASSFIAGSYEQYF. The CDR3 DNA sequence: TGCGCCAGCAGCTTTATTGCAGGATCGTACGAGCAGTACTTC.